Only one count was recorded for the clone carrying this TCR beta chain. The antigen remains unidentified. The CDR3 spans 16 residues. Trimming cost V 4 bases and J 7 bases; bases outside gene matches: 15. Germline V gives CDR1 SGHRS, CDR2 YFSETQ. The sample belongs to a study of blood T cells in healthy people across ages. Study findings and constraints: Older age coincided with a roughly linear decline in TCR beta diversity per million T cells. With donor CMV status unknown, expanded clonotype changes were possibly confounded. A strong correlation between TCR beta diversity and naive T cell percentage was seen.

Drawn from each donor were 8.5 to 10 milliliters of peripheral blood. Through a sample-barcoded 5' primer and a J-beta primer mix, a second PCR was run for about 6 to 11 cycles. TCRdb reanalysed the 5' RACE reads using MiXCR and keeps one entry per CDR3 protein. The sample carries fewer than 600,000 distinct CDR3 sequences, about 25% recorded once. This same sample was also part of a study on T cells of mothers and their children.

The TCR sequence derives from a boy between 2 and 15 years old in good health. Sequenced input: blood. J is TRBJ2-5 and V is TRBV5-1, with 8 positions matching TRBD1. This CDR3 is CASSPDRGAVGVTQYF. CDR3 in DNA: TGCGCCAGCAGCCCCGACAGGGGAGCCGTCGGTGTGACCCAGTACTTC.